Listed here are 28 T cell receptor beta chains from one sample, sequenced in a study of graft-versus-host responses after intestinal transplantation. These receptors are not linked to any known antigen. Assay: immunoSEQ multiplex PCR; the TCRdb copy retains only in-frame clones and omits some. The sample records around 110,000 clones, approximately 92% being singletons. The specimen was unstimulated CD4+ T cells sorted from spleen or lymph node cells, collected before transplant. These receptors were collected from a human donor who was the organ donor for an intestinal transplant.

The chain is built from TRBV25-1 and TRBJ2-7; D unclear. The germline V and J ends were trimmed by 0 bases and 1 base, with 4 bases remaining between them. The CDR3 extends over 13 amino acids. Germline V gene sequence: CDR1 MGHDK, CDR2 SYGVNS. The CDR3 sequence is CASSEYQSYEQYF. The CDR3 DNA is TGTGCCAGCAGTGAATATCAGTCCTACGAGCAGTACTTC.

The CDR3 region has the DNA TGTGCCAGCAGAACTGAGGGCAGGGGGGCCAACGTCCTGACTTTC. This gives the protein CASRTEGRGANVLTF. The chain carries TRBV7-2 and TRBJ2-6; perhaps TRBD2 as D (5 bases). The V end lost 6 bases, the J end lost 4 bases, and 13 bases lay between the germline ends. This CDR3 spans 15 amino acids. From germline, CDR1 is SGHTA and CDR2 FQGNSA.

The chain joins TRBV6-5 to TRBJ2-3; D could derive from TRBD1 or TRBD2 (5 bases each). With 2 bases removed from V and 5 bases from J, the gap between germline ends came to 11 bases. The V gene's germline CDR1 is MNHEY and CDR2 SVGAGI. The CDR3 extends over 14 amino acids. The CDR3 sequence: CASSYGLRGDTQYF. In nucleotides, the CDR3 is TGTGCCAGCAGTTACGGCCTGAGGGGAGATACGCAGTATTTT.

V and J are TRBV11-3 and TRBJ2-1, with 8 bases lining up with TRBD2. The CDR3 loop spans 13 amino acids. Trimming took 10 bases from V and 8 from J; bases not matched to a gene: 10. Germline values: CDR1 SGHNT, CDR2 YENEEA. The CDR3 protein is CATSSGSRDEQFF. The CDR3 DNA sequence: TGTGCCACCTCAAGCGGGAGTAGGGATGAGCAGTTCTTC. The full variable domain, rest sourced from reference TRBV11-3 and TRBJ2-1, is EAGVVQSPRYKIIEKKQPVAFWCNPISGHNTLYWYLQNLGQGPELLIRYENEEAVDDSQLPKDRFSAERLKGVDSTLKIQPAELGDSAVYLCATSSGSRDEQFFGPGTRLTVL.

The chain employs TRBV7-8 and TRBJ2-1; possibly TRBD2 for D (6 bases). The germline V gene has CDR1 SGHVS and CDR2 FQNEAQ. The CDR3 contains 16 residues. V lost 5 bases and J lost 4, with 18 bases in between. The CDR3 is CASSPRDPGGYNEQFF. Written as DNA, the CDR3 is TGTGCCAGCAGCCCGCGGGACCCCGGGGGTTACAATGAGCAGTTCTTC.

The CDR3 nucleotides read TGCGCCAGCAGCTTGCTATCGGCAGCTGCTTACTATGGCTACACCTTC. Amino acid sequence: CASSLLSAAAYYGYTF. The chain is built from TRBV5-1 and TRBJ1-2; D call uncertain. The germline CDR1 and CDR2 sequences are SGHRS and YFSETQ. With 1 base removed from V and 3 bases from J, the gap between germline ends came to 16 bases. The CDR3 loop spans 16 amino acids.

The V and J genes are TRBV7-9 and TRBJ2-7; 8 positions agree with TRBD1. CDR3 size: 13 residues. J lost 5 bases, V lost 2 bases, and 2 bases had no gene match. The V gene's germline CDR1 is SEHNR and CDR2 FQNEAQ (reference sequence). In DNA, the CDR3 is TGTGCCAGCAGCTTATCAGGGGGCCACGAGCAGTACTTC. Translating gives CASSLSGGHEQYF.

The chain uses TRBV11-2 and TRBJ2-2; D is possibly TRBD1 (6 bases). Germline values: CDR1 SGHAT, CDR2 FQNNGV. This CDR3 comprises 14 residues. V lost 5 bases and J lost 5, with 12 bases in between. The CDR3 sequence: CASSRNRETGELFF. CDR3 bases: TGTGCCAGCAGCCGGAACAGGGAAACCGGGGAGCTGTTTTTT.

This rearrangement joins TRBV7-2 to TRBJ2-7; 13 bases match TRBD2. Looked up from germline, CDR1 is SGHTA and CDR2 is FQGNSA. V lost 1 base, J lost 2 bases, and 8 bases stayed unmatched. The CDR3 covers 18 residues. Written as DNA, the CDR3 is TGTGCCAGCAGCTTAGTAACCCCTGGGACTAGCGGGGCCTACGAGCAGTACTTC. This gives the protein CASSLVTPGTSGAYEQYF.

The chain has TRBV27 and TRBJ2-3; a possible D gene is TRBD1 (5 bases). The CDR3 covers 14 residues. CDR1 and CDR2 (germline): MNHEY, SMNVEV (reference sequence). V lost 5 bases and J lost 0, with 9 bases in between. The DNA of the CDR3 is TGTGCCAGCAGTACAGGCTACAGCACAGATACGCAGTATTTT. Residues: CASSTGYSTDTQYF.

The chain joins TRBV2 to TRBJ2-3; D perhaps matches TRBD1 (6 bases). This CDR3 has 16 residues. V lost 6 bases and J 0 bases, leaving 16 bases between the germline ends. Looked up from germline, CDR1 is SNHLY and CDR2 is FYNNEI. The DNA for the CDR3 is TGTGCCAGCAGACACCCGGGACACCATAGCACAGATACGCAGTATTTT. Amino acids: CASRHPGHHSTDTQYF.

This clone was counted a single time. The chain joins TRBV18 to TRBJ1-2; D is perhaps TRBD1 (5 bases). The CDR3 extends over 14 amino acids. The V end was cut by 6 bases, the J end by 4 bases, with 15 bases between. CDR1 and CDR2 (germline): KGHSH, LQKENI. CDR3 sequence (DNA): TGTGCCAGCTCCCCTTCCGGGGGGGGCTATGGCTACACCTTC. Translation: CASSPSGGGYGYTF.

The chain has TRBV15 and TRBJ2-7, with D uncertain. Deletions cut 3 bases from V and 0 bases from J, with 15 bases between. CDR1 and CDR2 (germline): LNHNV, YYDKDF (reference sequence). This CDR3 comprises 16 residues. The CDR3: CATSSNRAAISYEQYF. The DNA for the CDR3 is TGTGCCACCAGCAGTAATAGGGCGGCTATCTCCTACGAGCAGTACTTC.

The rearrangement links TRBV5-1 to TRBJ1-1; D might be TRBD1 (5 bases). The length of the CDR3 is 14 residues. Trimming removed 4 bases at V and 4 bases at J, with 14 bases between. CDR1 SGHRS and CDR2 YFSETQ come from the germline V gene. The CDR3 nucleotides read TGCGCCAGCAGCCACGGCGGCGGGGCCACTGAAGCTTTCTTT. Translation: CASSHGGGATEAFF.

CDR3 in DNA: TGTGCCAGCAACCAGGGACAGGGGGCAGGGGAGACCCAGTACTTC. Translated, it gives CASNQGQGAGETQYF. V gene TRBV13 combines with J gene TRBJ2-5, with 12 bases fitting TRBD1. Germline CDR1 and CDR2: PRHDT and FYEKMQ (reference sequence). The CDR3 consists of 15 residues. After removal of 7 bases from V and 5 bases from J, the junction contained 8 bases not matched to a gene. The whole variable domain, filled in from reference TRBV13 and TRBJ2-5, reads AAGVIQSPRHLIKEKRETATLKCYPIPRHDTVYWYQQGPGQDPQFLISFYEKMQSDKGSIPDRFSAQQFSDYHSELNMSSLELGDSALYFCASNQGQGAGETQYFGPGTRLLVL.

V is TRBV5-5 and J is TRBJ1-1; D is unclear. The germline V gene has CDR1 SGHKS and CDR2 YYEKEE (reference sequence). Trimming removed 0 bases at V and 3 bases at J, with 9 bases between. There are 14 residues in the CDR3. The chain's CDR3 is CASSLAGGDTEAFF. As DNA, the CDR3 is TGTGCCAGCAGCTTGGCTGGTGGGGACACTGAAGCTTTCTTT.

This sequence joins TRBV6-5 and TRBJ1-1; D remains unclear. The CDR3 spans 14 residues. The germline V and J ends were trimmed by 7 bases and 4 bases, with 16 bases remaining between them. The V gene's germline CDR1 is MNHEY and CDR2 SVGAGI. The CDR3 region is CASTRGGGLTEAFF. CDR3 DNA: TGTGCCAGCACCCGAGGCGGAGGCCTCACTGAAGCTTTCTTT.

The chain employs TRBV5-1 and TRBJ1-3; no reliable D call. This CDR3 contains 15 residues. Germline V lookup: CDR1 SGHRS, CDR2 YFSETQ. With 3 bases removed from V and 0 bases from J, the gap between germline ends came to 10 bases. Here the CDR3 reads CASSWAYGSGNTIYF. The DNA for the CDR3 is TGCGCCAGCAGCTGGGCCTACGGCTCTGGAAACACCATATATTTT.

The rearrangement joins TRBV28 to TRBJ1-4; no firm D call. Germline CDR1 is MDHEN and CDR2 is SYDVKM. The germline V and J ends were trimmed by 4 bases and 7 bases, with 7 bases remaining between them. The CDR3 length is 12 residues. The CDR3, as DNA: TGTGCCAGCAGTTCTAGGGTTGAAAAACTGTTTTTT. Protein sequence: CASSSRVEKLFF.

V is TRBV2 and J is TRBJ2-1, with 9 bases lining up with TRBD1. The CDR3 loop spans 16 amino acids. CDR1 and CDR2 from the germline V gene are SNHLY and FYNNEI. The J segment lost 1 base and the V segment lost 7 bases, leaving 8 bases of the junction unmatched. CDR3 nucleotides: TGTGCCAGCACCACGAGGGGACAGGGTTCCTACAATGAGCAGTTCTTC. Translating gives CASTTRGQGSYNEQFF.

This clone has more than one count but fewer than ten. J is TRBJ1-4 and V is TRBV7-9, with 7 bases aligning to TRBD1. The germline V gene encodes CDR1 SEHNR and CDR2 FQNEAQ (reference sequence). J was trimmed by 6 bases and V by 0 bases; bases with no gene match: 1. The CDR3 has 14 amino acids. CDR3 residues: CASSLAGGYEKLFF. CDR3 in DNA: TGTGCCAGCAGCTTAGCAGGGGGCTATGAAAAACTGTTTTTT.

The chain is built from TRBV6-1 and TRBJ2-7; 7 nucleotides line up with TRBD1. The V segment lost 5 bases and the J segment 2 bases; nucleotides outside the gene matches: 6. Germline V gene sequence: CDR1 MNHNS, CDR2 SASEGT. CDR3 length: 14 residues. The chain's CDR3 is CASSKDRDTYEQYF. The CDR3, as DNA: TGTGCCAGCAGTAAAGACAGGGACACCTACGAGCAGTACTTC.

The genes are TRBV7-6 and TRBJ2-1; D is ambiguous. The V gene's germline CDR1 is SGHVS and CDR2 FNYEAQ. Trimming left V 1 base short and J 0 bases short, with 7 bases between. CDR3 length: 15 residues. CDR3 nucleotide sequence: TGTGCCAGCAGCTTAGGGGGAAACTCCTACAATGAGCAGTTCTTC. Translated, it gives CASSLGGNSYNEQFF.

This chain uses TRBV27 with TRBJ2-7; no clear D gene. This CDR3 is built from 14 residues. Germline V gene lookup returns CDR1 MNHEY and CDR2 SMNVEV (reference sequence). The ends were cut back, 3 bases at V and 1 base at J, with 10 bases in the middle. The CDR3 region is CASSLARQSYEQYF. For the CDR3, the DNA is TGTGCCAGCAGTTTGGCCAGGCAGTCCTACGAGCAGTACTTC.

The chain joins TRBV13 to TRBJ2-6; D gene ambiguous. The V end lost 5 bases, the J end lost 0 bases, and 14 bases lay between the germline ends. The CDR3 covers 17 residues. Germline assignment: CDR1 PRHDT and CDR2 FYEKMQ (reference sequence). The CDR3 nucleotides read TGTGCCAGCAGCCTTTCTTTCAGGCCCTCTGGGGCCAACGTCCTGACTTTC. Protein product: CASSLSFRPSGANVLTF.

The rearrangement uses TRBV7-2 and TRBJ2-5; 8 positions match TRBD2. This CDR3 region has 14 residues. V was pared by 4 bases and J by 4 bases, with 5 bases of the junction left unmatched. Germline assignment: CDR1 SGHTA and CDR2 FQGNSA. In nucleotides, the CDR3 is TGTGCCAGCAGCTCCCCCGGGGGGGTAGAGACCCAGTACTTC. This translates into CASSSPGGVETQYF.

This chain links TRBV2 with TRBJ2-7, with D perhaps TRBD1 or TRBD2 (6 bases each). V lost 7 bases, J lost 2 bases, and 15 bases lay in between. Per germline, CDR1 SNHLY and CDR2 FYNNEI. The CDR3 is 14 residues long. The CDR3 sequence: CASNLLGGPYEQYF. The CDR3 nucleotides are TGTGCCAGCAACCTATTAGGGGGGCCCTACGAGCAGTACTTC.

The J gene is TRBJ2-1, the V gene TRBV27; 8 bases are shared with TRBD2. The CDR3 is 15 residues long. Germline values: CDR1 MNHEY, CDR2 SMNVEV (reference sequence). The J segment lost 9 bases and the V segment lost 2 bases, leaving 9 bases of the junction unmatched. DNA of the CDR3: TGTGCCAGCAGTTTAATAGCGGGAATCGGCGGTGAGCAGTTCTTC. Encoded protein: CASSLIAGIGGEQFF.